The sequence of this TCR beta chain was determined in a study of T cells in Graves' hyperthyroidism and ophthalmopathy. Study findings and constraints: Most thyroid clonotypes with frequency above 0.001 were detected in blood. Before onset, by a median of approximately 6.2 months, the model predicted ophthalmopathy.

Notes on this clonotype: Its target is unknown.

Amplification of TCR beta CDR3 regions used RNA as the template. With the HTBI primer set, the TCR CDR3 went through a first round of RT-PCR. TCRdb re-called the multiplex PCR reads with MiXCR, one entry per CDR3 protein. The sample lists 550,000 to 700,000 distinct CDR3 sequences, roughly 46% seen once, with under 20% in the top ten. The CDR3 has 15 residues. Germline lookup yields CDR1 SQVTM and CDR2 ANQGSEA. Trimming cost V 3 bases and J 7 bases; bases outside gene matches: 14. V usage is TRBV29-1 and J usage is TRBJ2-5; TRBD2 matches 7 bases. The sample consisted of peripheral blood or thyroid tissue (not recorded which). The sequence derives from an adult woman with Graves' disease, either hyperthyroidism or ophthalmopathy (not recorded which). The CDR3 nucleotides are TGCAGCGTTGACGGCTTGGCGGGAGAGGGAGGGACCCAGTACTTC. Its protein is CSVDGLAGEGGTQYF.